These T cell receptor beta chains were read from a single sample in a study of breast tumors, draining lymph nodes, adjacent tissues. TCRdb passed the multiplex PCR reads through MiXCR, listing each CDR3 protein once. The data show fewer than 140,000 distinct CDR3 sequences, about 30% seen once. Source material: axillary lymph node tissue. Receptors originate from a female donor with breast cancer. Some clones in this sample may be carry-over from other donors' samples. The CDR3 runs from the conserved cysteine through the conserved F or W. D genes are given only for firm matches. Clone size is not always given. Where it is, it says once, few, many or a class for expanded clones.

v_gene,d_gene,abundance,j_gene,CDR3nt,CDR3aa
TRBV6-5,TRBD2,many,TRBJ2-1,TGTGCCAGCAGTTACCTGGGACTAGGGAACAATGAGCAGTTCTTC,CASSYLGLGNNEQFF
TRBV6-5,.,many,TRBJ1-4,TGTGCCAGCAGTCACTCGTTCGGGGGCGAAAAACTGTTTTTT,CASSHSFGGEKLFF
TRBV19,.,many,TRBJ1-2,TGTGCCAGTAAGGGGAGCAGTTTAGCTAACTATGGCTACACCTTC,CASKGSSLANYGYTF
TRBV20-1,TRBD2,many,TRBJ2-1,TGCAGTGCTAGGGCTAAAAGCGGGGGGGCCCCGGATGAGCAGTTCTTC,CSARAKSGGAPDEQFF
TRBV20-1,.,few,TRBJ1-4,TGCAGTGCTAGAGATCCAAGCCTTAATGAAAAACTGTTTTTT,CSARDPSLNEKLFF
TRBV6-6,.,many,TRBJ2-7,TGTGCCAGCACCCAGGGGGGAGGCGAGCAGTACTTC,CASTQGGGEQYF
TRBV5-1,TRBD1,.,TRBJ2-2,TGCGCCAGCAGCGGAACCGGGACAGGACACACCGGGGAGCTGTTTTTT,CASSGTGTGHTGELFF
TRBV7-2,TRBD1,.,TRBJ2-6,TGTGCCAGCAGTTTGGGGGACAGGGGGCCGAACTCTGGGGCCAACGTCCTGACTTTC,CASSLGDRGPNSGANVLTF
TRBV6-2/TRBV6-3,.,few,TRBJ1-1,TGTGCCAGCAGACGGGACGCGATGAACACTGAAGCTTTCTTT,CASRRDAMNTEAFF
TRBV6-5,.,many,TRBJ2-7,TGTGCCAGCAGTTACCGGGAGAGGCCCTACGAGCAGTACTTC,CASSYRERPYEQYF
TRBV15,TRBD2,.,TRBJ2-1,TGTGCCACCAGCAGAATGGGGACTAGCGGTTACAATGAGCAGTTCTTC,CATSRMGTSGYNEQFF
TRBV18,.,many,TRBJ2-2,TGTGCCAGCTCACCAATTCAATCGAACACCGGGGAGCTGTTTTTT,CASSPIQSNTGELFF
TRBV11-2,.,.,TRBJ2-1,TGTGCCAGCAGCCTTGGGGATCTAGCCCTTAATGAGCAGTTCTTC,CASSLGDLALNEQFF
TRBV10-3,TRBD1,many,TRBJ1-5,TGTGCCACCTGCAGGGGGCTAAATCAGCCCCAGCATTTT,CATCRGLNQPQHF
TRBV20-1,.,.,TRBJ2-3,TGCAGTGCTAGCCTAGACATGGACGGATCACGACAGTATTTT,CSASLDMDGSRQYF
TRBV19,.,many,TRBJ2-7,TGTGCCAGTAGTTCGGGGGGCAGGACTGGCCTTCGGGGCGAGCAGTACTTC,CASSSGGRTGLRGEQYF
TRBV20-1,.,many,TRBJ1-5,TGCAGTGGAGCAGGGGAGGGACAGCCCCAGCATTTT,CSGAGEGQPQHF
TRBV10-1,TRBD2,once,TRBJ2-1,TGCGCCAGCAGTGACCAGGCTAGCGGGCAGTTCTTC,CASSDQASGQFF
TRBV29-1,.,.,TRBJ2-5,TGCAGCTCTGGACCGCGCGAGACCCAGTACTTC,CSSGPRETQYF
TRBV7-8,TRBD2,many,TRBJ2-1,TGTGCCAGCAGCTTAGGGGGGAGGGGAAATGAGCAGTTCTTC,CASSLGGRGNEQFF
TRBV12-5,.,many,TRBJ1-2,TGTGCTAGTGGTTTGGGGGGGCGTAATTATGGCTACACCTTC,CASGLGGRNYGYTF
TRBV29-1,.,.,TRBJ2-5,TGCAGCGTTGAAGATATGGGTGGGACCCAGTACTTC,CSVEDMGGTQYF
TRBV7-8,.,.,TRBJ2-3,TGTGCCAGCAGCTTAGCCCTTGATACGCAGTATTTT,CASSLALDTQYF
TRBV27,TRBD1,many,TRBJ2-2,TGTGCCAGCAGTTTAGATAGGGGGCGCGTAAGCACCGGGGAGCTGTTTTTT,CASSLDRGRVSTGELFF
TRBV5-4,TRBD2,few,TRBJ2-3,TGTGCCAGCAGCTCAGGGACTACCGGGGGGGTCACAGATACGCAGTATTTT,CASSSGTTGGVTDTQYF
TRBV10-3,TRBD1,few,TRBJ1-1,TGTGCCATCAGTCCCCGACAGGGTTCCGCTGAAGCTTTCTTT,CAISPRQGSAEAFF
TRBV20-1,.,.,TRBJ2-2,TGCAGTGCCCCCCGATTGGACACTGGGGAGCTGTTTTTT,CSAPRLDTGELFF
TRBV9,.,many,TRBJ1-6,TGTGCCAGCAGCGTAGAGGGGGGACGGGCCAATTCACCCCTCCACTTT,CASSVEGGRANSPLHF
TRBV6-2/TRBV6-3,.,.,TRBJ2-3,TGTGCCAGCAGACGGCCGAGGAGCGATACGCAGTATTTT,CASRRPRSDTQYF
TRBV11-2,TRBD2,many,TRBJ2-7,TGTGCCAGCAGCTTAAGTGGGAGGGAGTCCTACGAGCAGTACTTC,CASSLSGRESYEQYF
TRBV20-1,.,many,TRBJ2-2,TGCAGTGCAACCGACAGTTCGAACACCGGGGAGCTGTTTTTT,CSATDSSNTGELFF
TRBV3-1,.,many,TRBJ1-3,TGTGCCAGCAGCCAAGTAGGGGGGCCCGGAAACACCATATATTTT,CASSQVGGPGNTIYF
TRBV18,TRBD1,.,TRBJ2-4,TGTGCCAGCTCACTGGGACAGGAAAACATTCAGTACTTC,CASSLGQENIQYF
TRBV12-3/TRBV12-4,TRBD2,many,TRBJ2-1,TGTGCCAGCAGTTTATCTCTGACTAGCGGGAGTATCTACAATGAGCAGTTCTTC,CASSLSLTSGSIYNEQFF
TRBV9,.,many,TRBJ2-7,TGTGCCAGCAGCCCCCGGACAGCCGCCTACGAGCAGTACTTC,CASSPRTAAYEQYF
TRBV20-1,.,many,TRBJ2-6,TGCAGTGCTAGGCCGGGACGGATTTCTGGGGCCAACGTCCTGACTTTC,CSARPGRISGANVLTF
TRBV6-6,.,many,TRBJ2-1,TGTGCCAGCAGAGAGAGGAGGTACAATGAGCAGTTCTTC,CASRERRYNEQFF
TRBV4-2,.,many,TRBJ2-1,TGTGCCAGCAGCTTCCGACTAGATTGGTCCGAGCAGTTCTTC,CASSFRLDWSEQFF
TRBV5-1,TRBD1,many,TRBJ2-3,TGCGCCAGCAGCTTGGCCGACAGGGGCACAGATACGCAGTATTTT,CASSLADRGTDTQYF
TRBV15,.,once,TRBJ2-7,TGTGCCACCAGCAGAGATATGACACTGCAGTACTTC,CATSRDMTLQYF